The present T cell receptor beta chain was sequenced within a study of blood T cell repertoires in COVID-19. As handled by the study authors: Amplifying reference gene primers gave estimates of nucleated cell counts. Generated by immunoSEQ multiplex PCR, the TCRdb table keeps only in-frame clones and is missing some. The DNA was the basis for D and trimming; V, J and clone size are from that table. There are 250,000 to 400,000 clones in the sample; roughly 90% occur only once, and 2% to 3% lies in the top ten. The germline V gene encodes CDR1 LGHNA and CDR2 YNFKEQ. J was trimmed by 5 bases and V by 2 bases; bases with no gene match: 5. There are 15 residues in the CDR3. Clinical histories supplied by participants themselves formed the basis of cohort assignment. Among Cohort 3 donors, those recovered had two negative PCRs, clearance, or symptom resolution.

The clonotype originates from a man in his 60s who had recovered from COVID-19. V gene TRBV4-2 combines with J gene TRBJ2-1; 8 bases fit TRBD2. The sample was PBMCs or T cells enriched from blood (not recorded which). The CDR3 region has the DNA TGTGCCAGCAGCCAATCAGCGGGGGTCAACAATGAGCAGTTCTTC. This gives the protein CASSQSAGVNNEQFF.